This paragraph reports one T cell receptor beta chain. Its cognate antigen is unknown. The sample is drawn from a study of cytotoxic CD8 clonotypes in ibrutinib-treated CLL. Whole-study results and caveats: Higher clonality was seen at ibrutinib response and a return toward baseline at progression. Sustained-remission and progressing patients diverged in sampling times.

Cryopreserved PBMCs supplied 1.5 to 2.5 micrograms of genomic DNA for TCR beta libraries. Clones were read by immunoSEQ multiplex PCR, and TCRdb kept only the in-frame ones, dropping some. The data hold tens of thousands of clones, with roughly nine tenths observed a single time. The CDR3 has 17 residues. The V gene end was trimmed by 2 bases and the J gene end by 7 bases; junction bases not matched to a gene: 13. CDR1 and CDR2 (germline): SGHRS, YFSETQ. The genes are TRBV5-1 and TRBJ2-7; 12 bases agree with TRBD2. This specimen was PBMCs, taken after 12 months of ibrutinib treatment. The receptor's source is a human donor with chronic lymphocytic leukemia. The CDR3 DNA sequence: TGCGCCAGCAGCTTAGGTTGGGGACTAGCGGGCGCGGGTGAGCAGTACTTC. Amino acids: CASSLGWGLAGAGEQYF.